A single sample is the source of the 14 T cell receptor beta chains below, sequenced in a study of naive and memory T cell subsets listed by TCRdb under 2017. The receptor library was made with UMI-ligation and nested PCR. The run used an Illumina MiSeq. The beta constant-region primer was an equimolar mix of two oligonucleotides covering both TRBC1 and TRBC2. Four rounds of PCR were used to amplify ligated cDNA, with nested alpha and beta constant-region primers being used together with the SP2 primer. TCRdb's own reprocessing of the public reads used fastp at Q25 and MiXCR and kept productive beta chains. Each CDR3 protein appears once, grouped with its most common genes and DNA. This sample comprises around 130,000 distinct CDR3 sequences, around 35% of them detected only once. Of the sample, 0.75% to 1% falls within the top ten clones. Material: central memory CD4+ T cells from blood. Sample cell subset or site, as interpreted from the label and publication: central memory, CD45RA- CD27+. The receptors stem from a human donor in good health.

The chain recombines TRBV5-4 with TRBJ2-1, with D possibly being TRBD2 (5 bases). Trimming took off 0 bases at V and 7 bases at J, with 14 bases between the two ends. Germline V gene lookup returns CDR1 SGHNT and CDR2 YYREEE (reference sequence). This CDR3 region has 15 residues. The CDR3 is CASSLGVSSGNEQFF. CDR3 DNA: TGTGCCAGCAGCTTGGGGGTTAGCTCGGGAAATGAGCAGTTCTTC.

This clonotype showed up just a few times. This chain connects TRBV20-1 to TRBJ2-5; D remains ambiguous. There are 13 residues in the CDR3. From germline, CDR1 is DFQATT and CDR2 SNEGSKA (reference sequence). The CDR3: CSPLLTRQETQYF. The CDR3 coding sequence is TGCAGCCCATTGCTTACCCGGCAAGAGACCCAGTACTTC.

This clonotype showed up just a few times. V is TRBV7-2 and J is TRBJ2-5, with 7 positions matching TRBD2. The CDR3 contains 16 residues. With V trimmed by 0 bases and J by 4 bases, 8 bases remained unmatched. Germline CDR1 is SGHTA and CDR2 is FQGNSA. CDR3 nucleotide sequence: TGTGCCAGCAGCTTAGCTGGACTAGGTCTGTCAGAGACCCAGTACTTC. Translated, it gives CASSLAGLGLSETQYF. Variable domain in full (rest from reference TRBV7-2 and TRBJ2-5): GAGVSQSPSNKVTEKGKDVELRCDPISGHTALYWYRQSLGQGLEFLIYFQGNSAPDKSGLPSDRFSAERTGGSVSTLTIQRTQQEDSAVYLCASSLAGLGLSETQYFGPGTRLLVL.

This clonotype was recorded at least ten times. The rearrangement joins TRBV20-1 to TRBJ2-7; 10 nucleotides line up with TRBD1. Germline V gene sequence: CDR1 DFQATT, CDR2 SNEGSKA (reference sequence). V shed 0 bases, J shed 0 bases, and the junction held 5 bases outside the gene matches. The CDR3 totals 16 residues. CDR3 in DNA: TGCAGTGCTAGAGACCCCAGGACAGGGGGCTCCTACGAGCAGTACTTC. This codes for CSARDPRTGGSYEQYF.

The J gene is TRBJ2-1, the V gene TRBV6-2 or TRBV6-3; the D gene is possibly TRBD1 (7 bases). This CDR3 is 16 amino acids long. Germline loops: CDR1 MNHEY, CDR2 SVGEGT. The germline V and J ends were trimmed by 5 bases and 8 bases, with 22 bases remaining between them. This CDR3 reads CASSPGGGGNGYEQFF. CDR3 nucleotide sequence: TGTGCCAGCAGTCCCGGAGGGGGCGGGAATGGGTATGAGCAGTTCTTC.

The V call is TRBV14, the J call TRBJ2-1, with D maybe TRBD2 (6 bases). This CDR3 is built from 13 residues. The germline V gene has CDR1 SGHDN and CDR2 FVKESK. Trimming stripped 5 bases from V and 9 bases from J, with 14 bases between. The CDR3 coding sequence is TGTGCCAGCAGCTCCCGGCGGGGCAGTGAGCAGTTCTTC. Its translation is CASSSRRGSEQFF.

This clonotype was observed a few times. The chain recombines TRBV20-1 with TRBJ2-3; 7 nucleotides line up with TRBD2. The CDR3 length is 14 residues. The germline gives CDR1 DFQATT, CDR2 SNEGSKA (reference sequence). After removal of 3 bases from V and 6 bases from J, the junction contained 9 bases not matched to a gene. The CDR3 DNA is TGCAGTGCTAGTTGGCTAGCGGACCTGGATACGCAGTATTTT. It yields the protein CSASWLADLDTQYF.

This clonotype was recorded at least ten times. V and J are TRBV7-9 and TRBJ1-2; the D is unclear. CDR1 and CDR2 (germline): SEHNR, FQNEAQ (reference sequence). V lost 2 bases and J lost 4, with 8 bases in between. The CDR3 sequence is 13 residues long. The chain's CDR3 is CASSLPDFYGYTF. CDR3 coding DNA: TGTGCCAGCAGCTTACCAGATTTCTATGGCTACACCTTC.

The rearrangement joins TRBV7-9 to TRBJ2-5; either TRBD1 or TRBD2 may supply D (5 bases each). The germline V gene has CDR1 SEHNR and CDR2 FQNEAQ (reference sequence). The CDR3 runs 17 residues. V lost 0 bases and J 2 bases, leaving 16 bases between the germline ends. CDR3 nucleotides: TGTGCCAGCAGCTTAGCGTTCGGGGCAACCTCACAAGAGACCCAGTACTTC. This encodes CASSLAFGATSQETQYF. The full variable domain, rest sourced from reference TRBV7-9 and TRBJ2-5, is DTGVSQNPRHKITKRGQNVTFRCDPISEHNRLYWYRQTLGQGPEFLTYFQNEAQLEKSRLLSDRFSAERPKGSFSTLEIQRTEQGDSAMYLCASSLAFGATSQETQYFGPGTRLLVL.

J is TRBJ2-4 and V is TRBV6-1; D is possibly TRBD1 (6 bases). The CDR3 has 14 residues. The germline V gene has CDR1 MNHNS and CDR2 SASEGT. Trimming removed 7 bases from V and 4 bases from J, with 14 bases in between. The CDR3 region has the DNA TGTGCCAGCACCGCGGACAGAACAAAAAACATTCAGTACTTC. It yields the protein CASTADRTKNIQYF.

This sequence joins TRBV6-2 or TRBV6-3 and TRBJ1-5, with D unclear. The length of the CDR3 is 16 residues. The V end was cut by 4 bases, the J end by 4 bases, with 17 bases between. Germline-derived CDR1 and CDR2 are MNHEY and SVGEGT. The CDR3 loop is CASSSYHGYQNQPQHF. Here the CDR3 DNA reads TGTGCCAGCAGTTCCTACCACGGGTATCAGAATCAGCCCCAGCATTTT.

The chain links TRBV29-1 to TRBJ2-1, with unresolved D. The CDR3 covers 13 residues. Looked up from germline, CDR1 is SQVTM and CDR2 is ANQGSEA. Trimming shortened V by 7 bases and J by 1 base, and 11 bases separated the two germline ends. CDR3 in amino acids: CSAHSRSYNEQFF. CDR3 coding DNA: TGCAGCGCCCATAGTCGGTCCTACAATGAGCAGTTCTTC.

The chain joins TRBV20-1 to TRBJ1-2; the match to TRBD1 covers 7 bases. Germline CDR1 reads DFQATT; CDR2 reads SNEGSKA (reference sequence). The V gene end was trimmed by 4 bases and the J gene end by 4 bases; junction bases not matched to a gene: 3. The CDR3 consists of 12 residues. CDR3 sequence reads: CSATGTAYGYTF. The CDR3 bases are TGCAGTGCTACCGGGACAGCCTATGGCTACACCTTC.

This clonotype was seen only a few times. This rearrangement joins TRBV20-1 to TRBJ1-6, with D possibly TRBD1 on 6 matching bases. CDR1 is DFQATT and CDR2 is SNEGSKA in the germline V gene (reference sequence). This CDR3 spans 14 amino acids. The ends were cut back, 5 bases at V and 7 bases at J, with 15 bases in the middle. CDR3 loop: CSAWNRAANSPLHF. The CDR3 region has the DNA TGCAGTGCTTGGAACAGGGCAGCCAATTCACCCCTCCACTTT.